These 24 T cell receptor beta chains came from one sample sequenced in a study of blood T cell repertoires in COVID-19. Assay used: immunoSEQ multiplex PCR; TCRdb lists only in-frame clones, some missing. This sample has about 150,000 clones; 80% to 90% occur once, and the top ten carry approximately 2.9%. Material: peripheral blood. Receptor source: a man in his fifties or sixties with acute or convalescent COVID-19.

Only one count was recorded for this clone. V is TRBV6-5 and J is TRBJ1-6; the match to TRBD1 covers 8 bases. Unmatched junction bases numbered 5, after V lost 6 bases and J lost 7 bases. Germline V CDR1 and CDR2: MNHEY, SVGAGI. The CDR3 consists of 14 residues. CDR3 sequence reads: CASRPTGANSPLHF. In nucleotides, the CDR3 is TGTGCCAGCAGGCCGACAGGGGCGAATTCACCCCTCCACTTT.

The chain is built from TRBV20-1 and TRBJ1-4, with TRBD1 matching over 7 bases. The CDR3 is 16 amino acids. J lost 10 bases, V lost 3 bases, and 17 bases had no gene match. Per the germline V gene, CDR1 is DFQATT and CDR2 is SNEGSKA (reference sequence). CDR3 sequence (DNA): TGCAGTGCTAGTAACCCCCGACAGGGTATATACGGAAAACTGTTTTTT. Amino acid sequence: CSASNPRQGIYGKLFF.

The V gene is TRBV7-2, the J gene TRBJ1-1; the D gene is possibly TRBD1 (5 bases). The length of the CDR3 is 14 residues. V was shortened by 5 bases and J by 4 bases, with 14 bases between the two germline ends. CDR1 is SGHTA and CDR2 is FQGNSA in the germline V gene. The CDR3 sequence: CASSPTPRVTEAFF. The DNA of the CDR3 is TGTGCCAGCAGCCCGACACCCAGGGTCACTGAAGCTTTCTTT.

The V and J genes are TRBV19 and TRBJ1-1, with D possibly TRBD1 on 6 matching bases. V shed 7 bases and J shed 8 bases, with 14 bases lying between them. Germline CDR1 LNHDA, CDR2 SQIVND (reference sequence). This CDR3 contains 12 residues. The CDR3 sequence is CASTPPGAEAFF. The CDR3 DNA sequence: TGTGCCAGTACCCCTCCAGGGGCGGAAGCTTTCTTT.

This clone was observed a few times. The V call is TRBV4-3, the J call TRBJ2-1; TRBD1 matches 9 bases. V lost 6 bases to trimming and J lost 7 bases; unmatched junction nucleotides: 10. Germline V lookup: CDR1 LGHNA, CDR2 YSLEER. The CDR3 has 15 residues. DNA of the CDR3: TGCGCCAGCAGGTCCGGGACAGGGATTAAGAATGAGCAGTTCTTC. This gives the protein CASRSGTGIKNEQFF.

The V and J genes are TRBV4-1 and TRBJ2-3; 9 bases are a match to TRBD1. This CDR3 is 15 amino acids long. Germline V lookup: CDR1 MGHRA, CDR2 YSYEKL. With 2 bases clipped from V and 2 bases from J, the junction kept 2 bases outside the gene matches. The CDR3: CASSQRDRDTDTQYF. CDR3 nucleotides: TGCGCCAGCAGCCAAAGGGACAGGGACACAGATACGCAGTATTTT.

The chain combines TRBV7-2 with TRBJ2-7; perhaps TRBD2 as D (6 bases). Germline V lookup: CDR1 SGHTA, CDR2 FQGNSA. CDR3 length equals 17 residues. V was clipped by 0 bases and J by 7 bases, with 22 bases between them. Here the CDR3 reads CASSLADGRGILGEQYF. CDR3 coding DNA: TGTGCCAGCAGCTTAGCGGACGGACGGGGGATACTCGGTGAGCAGTACTTC.

The V gene is TRBV19, the J gene TRBJ1-4, with no clear D. The V gene's germline CDR1 is LNHDA and CDR2 SQIVND (reference sequence). This CDR3 spans 12 amino acids. V was shortened by 4 bases and J by 8 bases, with 8 bases between the two germline ends. The CDR3 is CASSRGWEKLFF. In DNA, the CDR3 is TGTGCCAGTAGTAGAGGGTGGGAAAAACTGTTTTTT.

V gene TRBV20-1 combines with J gene TRBJ2-3, with 16 bases lining up with TRBD2. The germline V gene has CDR1 DFQATT and CDR2 SNEGSKA (reference sequence). J lost 1 base, V lost 5 bases, and 6 bases had no gene match. CDR3 length: 17 amino acids. The CDR3 sequence is CSAGAGTSGGGTDTQYF. DNA of the CDR3: TGCAGTGCTGGTGCCGGGACTAGCGGGGGGGGCACAGATACGCAGTATTTT.

Only one count was recorded for this clone. This chain joins TRBV6-1 and TRBJ1-5; 7 bases agree with TRBD1. The CDR3 covers 15 residues. The germline V gene has CDR1 MNHNS and CDR2 SASEGT. V lost 2 bases to trimming and J lost 6 bases; unmatched junction nucleotides: 7. In nucleotides, the CDR3 is TGTGCCAGCAGTGAACTGGACAGGAGAGGTCAGCCCCAGCATTTT. It encodes CASSELDRRGQPQHF.

This chain uses TRBV3-1 (or the pseudogene TRBV3-2) with TRBJ1-6; TRBD1 agrees at 10 bases. Germline values: CDR1 LGHDT, CDR2 YNNKEL (reference sequence). V was pared by 0 bases and J by 9 bases, with 2 bases of the junction left unmatched. The CDR3 spans 15 residues. CDR3 region: CASSQEGQGRSPLHF. In DNA form, the CDR3 reads TGTGCCAGCAGCCAAGAGGGACAGGGGCGTTCACCCCTCCACTTT.

V and J are TRBV24-1 and TRBJ1-2, with a weak D call TRBD1 (5 bases). Germline V gives CDR1 KGHDR, CDR2 SFDVKD. The CDR3 totals 14 residues. V was clipped by 3 bases and J by 4 bases, with 11 bases between them. The CDR3 protein is CATSDIQASYGYTF. The CDR3 nucleotides read TGTGCCACCAGTGATATACAGGCCTCCTATGGCTACACCTTC.

The chain recombines TRBV12-3 or TRBV12-4 with TRBJ2-7, with D perhaps TRBD1 (6 bases). Trimming took off 2 bases at V and 2 bases at J, with 7 bases between the two ends. This CDR3 contains 13 residues. The CDR3 here is CASSLQGTYEQYF. DNA of the CDR3: TGTGCCAGCAGTTTACAGGGGACCTACGAGCAGTACTTC.

The chain combines TRBV7-6 with TRBJ1-1; no clear D. This CDR3 has 16 amino acids. With 5 bases removed from V and 0 bases from J, the gap between germline ends came to 16 bases. CDR1 is SGHVS, CDR2 FNYEAQ, per germline. The CDR3 DNA sequence: TGTGCCAGCAGCCCGAGACAACCCGCTCTGAACACTGAAGCTTTCTTT. Protein product: CASSPRQPALNTEAFF.

This clone was counted between two and nine times. The CDR3 is CASRWRQTYTEAFF. In nucleotides, the CDR3 is TGTGCCAGCAGGTGGCGGCAAACTTACACTGAAGCTTTCTTT. The chain has TRBV27 and TRBJ1-1; D gene ambiguous. The CDR3 runs to 14 residues. Trimming removed 6 bases at V and 3 bases at J, with 14 bases between. The germline gives CDR1 MNHEY, CDR2 SMNVEV (reference sequence).

The V gene is TRBV19, the J gene TRBJ2-2; 8 bases agree with TRBD1. CDR1 LNHDA and CDR2 SQIVND come from the germline V gene (reference sequence). J gave up 6 bases and V 10 bases, and 1 base lay outside the gene matches. The CDR3 has 11 residues. The CDR3 reads CATQGAGELFF. DNA of the CDR3: TGTGCCACACAGGGGGCCGGGGAGCTGTTTTTT. The whole variable domain, filled in from reference TRBV19 and TRBJ2-2, reads DGGITQSPKYLFRKEGQNVTLSCEQNLNHDAMYWYRQDPGQGLRLIYYSQIVNDFQKGDIAEGYSVSREKKESFPLTVTSAQKNPTAFYLCATQGAGELFFGEGSRLTVL.

This clone was counted a single time. The V and J genes are TRBV6-6 and TRBJ2-7; 7 nucleotides line up with TRBD1. V lost 5 bases, J lost 12 bases, and 7 bases stayed unmatched. The length of the CDR3 is 11 residues. Germline CDR1 reads MNHNY; CDR2 reads SVGAGI (reference sequence). CDR3 sequence: CASSMTGIWYF. The CDR3 DNA follows: TGTGCCAGCAGTATGACAGGGATCTGGTACTTC.

The chain couples TRBV6-5 to TRBJ1-3; D not certain. Trimming cost V 7 bases and J 2 bases, with 12 bases left between them. Germline V gives CDR1 MNHEY, CDR2 SVGAGI. This CDR3 is 14 amino acids long. DNA for the CDR3: TGTGCCAGCAAACCTTCCGGAGCTGGAAACACCATATATTTT. Translation: CASKPSGAGNTIYF.

The chain is built from TRBV18 and TRBJ2-3; 7 bases fit TRBD1. V lost 2 bases and J lost 3; bases outside the gene matches: 5. Germline assignment: CDR1 KGHSH and CDR2 LQKENI. The CDR3 extends over 15 amino acids. Written as DNA, the CDR3 is TGTGCCAGCTCACCAAATCAACAGGGGACAGATACGCAGTATTTT. Translation gives CASSPNQQGTDTQYF.

V and J are TRBV7-9 and TRBJ2-7, with 8 bases aligning to TRBD1. The CDR3 consists of 15 residues. V shed 5 bases and J 1 base; nucleotides not matched to a gene: 7. In germline, CDR1 is SEHNR, CDR2 FQNEAQ (reference sequence). This CDR3 reads CASSRDRGESYEQYF. For the CDR3, the DNA is TGTGCCAGCAGCCGCGACAGGGGCGAATCCTACGAGCAGTACTTC. The full variable domain, completed using reference TRBV7-9 and TRBJ2-7, is DTGVSQNPRHKITKRGQNVTFRCDPISEHNRLYWYRQTLGQGPEFLTYFQNEAQLEKSRLLSDRFSAERPKGSFSTLEIQRTEQGDSAMYLCASSRDRGESYEQYFGPGTRLTVT.

V is TRBV27 and J is TRBJ1-5; D may be TRBD1 (5 bases). V was clipped by 5 bases and J by 2 bases, with 10 bases between them. The V gene's germline CDR1 is MNHEY and CDR2 SMNVEV (reference sequence). The CDR3 totals 14 residues. Here the CDR3 reads CASSRGRGNQPQHF. The CDR3 coding sequence is TGTGCCAGCAGTCGGGGGAGGGGCAATCAGCCCCAGCATTTT.

The chain links TRBV2 to TRBJ1-1, with D unclear. The CDR3 consists of 13 residues. V was pared by 2 bases and J by 1 base, with 5 bases between. Germline V gene sequence: CDR1 SNHLY, CDR2 FYNNEI. For the CDR3, the DNA is TGTGCCAGCAGTGAAAGAGAGAACACTGAAGCTTTCTTT. It yields the protein CASSERENTEAFF.

This clone was counted a single time. This chain uses TRBV2 with TRBJ2-1; 8 bases agree with TRBD2. The CDR3 covers 15 residues. With 4 bases clipped from V and 5 bases from J, the junction kept 7 bases outside the gene matches. The V gene's germline CDR1 is SNHLY and CDR2 FYNNEI. The CDR3 nucleotides read TGTGCCAGCAGTGCGAGGACTAGCAGAGACAATGAGCAGTTCTTC. As protein: CASSARTSRDNEQFF.

The chain joins TRBV7-9 to TRBJ1-5; 8 bases line up with TRBD1. Germline V gives CDR1 SEHNR, CDR2 FQNEAQ (reference sequence). Trimming took 8 bases from V and 2 from J; bases not matched to a gene: 8. The CDR3 sequence is 15 residues long. In DNA form, the CDR3 reads TGTGCCAGCTCGCGCCAGGGACAGGGCAATCAGCCCCAGCATTTT. Its translation: CASSRQGQGNQPQHF.